This T cell receptor (beta chain) came from a study of T cell repertoires in cytomegalovirus infection. Per the germline V gene, CDR1 is MNHEY and CDR2 is SVGAGI. This CDR3 spans 13 amino acids. The V gene lost 2 bases and the J gene lost 4 bases, with 8 bases spanning the gap. About this clonotype itself: The antigen remains unidentified.

One entry per CDR3 protein, called by TCRdb with MiXCR from the reads. Of approximately 110,000 distinct CDR3 sequences listed, approximately 28% are singletons. Study findings and constraints: The response measured ex vivo was dominated by TCR beta clonotypes (HLA-C-restricted and CMV-specific). The study identified carriers of CMV plus the relevant HLA from cumulative public TCR beta family frequency.

Here the sequenced sample was CD8+ T cells from cultured PBMCs, taken from culture after CMV antigen stimulation. This sequence originates from a human donor in good health (CMV status not recorded). Some clones in this sample may be carry-over from other donors' samples. The chain carries TRBV6-5 and TRBJ1-2; a weak D match, TRBD1 (6 bases). CDR3 sequence reads: CASSYGQSYGYTF. CDR3 coding DNA: TGTGCCAGCAGTTACGGACAGTCCTATGGCTACACCTTC.